This T cell receptor beta chain was recovered during a study of T cells expressing NK-cell markers. Study summary: There were seven HCMV-seropositive donors and one seronegative donor among the eight sequenced.

TCRdb reprocessed the 5' RACE reads, with one entry per CDR3 protein and no DNA. The sample is made up of hundreds of thousands of distinct CDR3 sequences, and the top ten hold 7.3% of it. The CDR3 consists of 12 residues. Germline values: CDR1 SQVTM, CDR2 ANQGSEA. Notes on this clonotype: Its antigen remains unknown.

Points from the study as a whole: Roughly 6 donors had dominant NKG2C+ clonotypes that comprised roughly 1.0-7.5% of their CD8+ T cells.

This receptor was obtained from a woman between 18 and 75 years old in good health. The J gene is TRBJ2-3, the V gene TRBV29-1. Sequencing input: blood T cells: a sorted CD56 or NKG2C T cell subset, CD4+ or CD8+ T cells, or bulk PBMC T cells (not recorded which). CDR3 amino acids: CSVWTGTDTQYF.